One and the same sample provided the 32 T cell receptor beta chains below, sequenced in a study of identical twins. TCRdb passed the 5' RACE reads through MiXCR, listing each CDR3 protein once. Here the sample spans hundreds of thousands of distinct CDR3 sequences, around 6% being singletons. Sample: naive T cells sorted from blood. All receptors derive from a man aged 18 to 29 in good health.

This clonotype was seen only once. It may be a read error: a sequence one base away is much more abundant. The CDR3 carries no conserved terminal phenylalanine or tryptophan, so it likely arises from a read error. J is TRBJ1-2 and V is TRBV19; D call uncertain. The V gene's germline CDR1 is LNHDA and CDR2 SQIVND (reference sequence). V lost 1 base to trimming and J lost 0 bases, with 3 bases between them. This CDR3 is built from 13 residues. The CDR3 region is CASSIGANYGYTL. The CDR3 DNA sequence: TGTGCCAGTAGTATAGGAGCTAACTATGGCTACACCTTA.

There are many counts of this clonotype. The chain joins TRBV15 to TRBJ2-2, with 8 bases fitting TRBD2. The CDR3 totals 15 residues. V trimming: 1 base; J trimming: 5 bases; junction bases outside the gene matches: 3. Germline assignment: CDR1 LNHNV and CDR2 YYDKDF (reference sequence). The chain's CDR3 is CATSRVASGTGELFF. The DNA of the CDR3 is TGTGCCACCAGCAGAGTGGCTAGCGGGACCGGGGAGCTGTTTTTT. The full variable domain, its missing parts supplied by reference TRBV15 and TRBJ2-2, is DAMVIQNPRYQVTQFGKPVTLSCSQTLNHNVMYWYQQKSSQAPKLLFHYYDKDFNNEADTPDNFQSRRPNTSFCFLDIRSPGLGDTAMYLCATSRVASGTGELFFGEGSRLTVL.

CDR3 DNA: TGTGCCATCAGTGCCCAGGAGGGGGTGAACACTGAAGCTTTCTTT. Residues: CAISAQEGVNTEAFF. The rearrangement uses TRBV10-3 and TRBJ1-1, with TRBD1 as a possible D gene (6 bases). This CDR3 has 15 amino acids. Trimming took 4 bases from V and 0 from J, leaving 12 bases between them. Germline V lookup: CDR1 ENHRY, CDR2 SYGVKD.

The rearrangement joins TRBV9 to TRBJ2-5; 13 bases line up with TRBD2. The trim removed 4 bases at V and 2 bases at J, leaving 5 bases unmatched. Germline V lookup: CDR1 SGDLS, CDR2 YYNGEE. CDR3 length equals 16 residues. The CDR3 DNA reads as TGTGCCAGCAGCCTTGGGACTAGCGGGATACAAGAGACCCAGTACTTC. Amino acids: CASSLGTSGIQETQYF.

This clonotype has more than one count but fewer than ten. This chain connects TRBV12-3 or TRBV12-4 to TRBJ2-2, with 9 bases fitting TRBD1. V lost 5 bases, J lost 5 bases, and 6 bases stayed unmatched. The CDR3 consists of 15 residues. CDR3 nucleotides: TGTGCCAGCAGTAAAGAGGGGACAGGGACCGGGGAGCTGTTTTTT. Its protein product is CASSKEGTGTGELFF.

There are many counts of this clonotype. The chain links TRBV2 to TRBJ2-2, with 14 nucleotides matching TRBD2. With 8 bases clipped from V and 4 bases from J, the junction kept 9 bases outside the gene matches. This CDR3 contains 17 residues. Germline CDR1 is SNHLY and CDR2 is FYNNEI. The CDR3 loop is CASLGLAGEGTTGELFF. DNA of the CDR3: TGTGCCAGCTTGGGACTAGCGGGAGAAGGAACCACCGGGGAGCTGTTTTTT.

This clonotype was found a few times. One end of the junction fails to match germline, which may point to a read error. This sequence joins TRBV10-3 and TRBJ2-5; D is perhaps TRBD1 (6 bases). This CDR3 spans 14 amino acids. Germline loops: CDR1 ENHRY, CDR2 SYGVKD. DNA for the CDR3: TGTGCCACGGCCACCGCAGGGGTGGAAGAGGCCCAGTACTTC. It codes for CATATAGVEEAQYF.

This clonotype showed up many times. The genes are TRBV10-3 and TRBJ1-3; TRBD1 is a possible D gene (6 bases). This CDR3 spans 13 amino acids. Trimming removed 4 bases from V and 5 bases from J, with 9 bases in between. In germline, CDR1 is ENHRY, CDR2 SYGVKD. CDR3 DNA: TGTGCCATCAGTGGGACAGAAAGAAACACCATATATTTT. Translation: CAISGTERNTIYF.

This clonotype was recorded many times. The J gene is TRBJ2-2, the V gene TRBV5-6, with 7 bases that match TRBD1. CDR1 is SGHDT and CDR2 is YYEEEE in the germline V gene. V was pared by 4 bases and J by 2 bases, with 5 bases of the junction left unmatched. The CDR3 runs 15 residues. The CDR3 region has the DNA TGTGCCAGCAGCACGGGACAGCCAAACACCGGGGAGCTGTTTTTT. It yields the protein CASSTGQPNTGELFF. The full variable domain, in which reference TRBV5-6 and TRBJ2-2 provide the parts outside the CDR3, is DAGVTQSPTHLIKTRGQQVTLRCSPKSGHDTVSWYQQALGQGPQFIFQYYEEEERQRGNFPDRFSGHQFPNYSSELNVNALLLGDSALYLCASSTGQPNTGELFFGEGSRLTVL.

At least ten counts were recorded for this clonotype. V and J are TRBV9 and TRBJ2-7; D ambiguous. The CDR3 length is 14 residues. Germline V gene sequence: CDR1 SGDLS, CDR2 YYNGEE. Trimming removed 0 bases at V and 2 bases at J, with 9 bases between. For the CDR3, the DNA is TGTGCCAGCAGCGTAGGGACCCCACCCTACGAGCAGTACTTC. Amino acid sequence: CASSVGTPPYEQYF.

This clonotype appeared many times. The chain has TRBV15 and TRBJ2-3; 8 nucleotides agree with TRBD2. The ends lost 0 bases at V and 5 bases at J; junction bases unmatched: 13. CDR3 size: 18 residues. Germline values: CDR1 LNHNV, CDR2 YYDKDF (reference sequence). Here the CDR3 DNA reads TGTGCCACCAGCAGAGATGTGGAATTAGCGGGGCAGGGAGATACGCAGTATTTT. Translated: CATSRDVELAGQGDTQYF.

V is TRBV6-1 and J is TRBJ1-2; a weak D match, TRBD1 (5 bases). The CDR3 runs to 14 residues. V gave up 1 base and J gave up 2 bases, with 8 bases separating them. Germline loops: CDR1 MNHNS, CDR2 SASEGT. The CDR3 sequence is CASSEGDRNYGYTF. The CDR3 nucleotides read TGTGCCAGCAGTGAAGGGGACCGAAACTATGGCTACACCTTC.

In regard to this clonotype: This clone may be a read error of a much larger clone one base away. It is likely a read error, because the conserved phenylalanine at the end of the CDR3 is missing. The chain joins TRBV20-1 to TRBJ1-4; maybe TRBD1 (5 bases). CDR1 is DFQATT and CDR2 is SNEGSKA in the germline V gene (reference sequence). The CDR3 loop spans 12 amino acids. The V gene lost 8 bases and the J gene lost 3 bases, with 10 bases spanning the gap. In DNA form, the CDR3 reads TGCAGTACTCTAGGGGCTAATGAAAAACTGTTTTGT. As protein: CSTLGANEKLFC.

This clonotype has only a few counts. The gene calls are TRBV24-1 and TRBJ2-2; D perhaps matches TRBD2 (6 bases). The germline gives CDR1 KGHDR, CDR2 SFDVKD. This CDR3 is 14 amino acids long. Trimming removed 10 bases at V and 0 bases at J, with 11 bases between. The CDR3 protein is CATGGKTNTGELFF. CDR3 sequence (DNA): TGTGCCACTGGGGGGAAAACGAACACCGGGGAGCTGTTTTTT.

This clonotype has a handful of counts. V is TRBV11-1 and J is TRBJ1-5; tentatively, D is TRBD1 (5 bases). The V end lost 10 bases, the J end lost 0 bases, and 28 bases lay between the germline ends. Germline V gene data show CDR1 as SGHAT and CDR2 as FQDESV (reference sequence). This CDR3 is built from 19 residues. CDR3 DNA: TGTGCCAACCCCCCATCGGCCCTGGCAGGGCAGTTTAGCAATCAGCCCCAGCATTTT. Its protein is CANPPSALAGQFSNQPQHF.

This clonotype came up many times. This chain joins TRBV2 and TRBJ2-2; 12 nucleotides align to TRBD2. Germline lookup yields CDR1 SNHLY and CDR2 FYNNEI. Trimming removed 4 bases from V and 5 bases from J; junction bases left unmatched: 2. The CDR3 is made up of 15 amino acids. As DNA, the CDR3 is TGTGCCAGCAGTGGACTAGCGGGAGCGACCGGGGAGCTGTTTTTT. It yields the protein CASSGLAGATGELFF. The full variable domain, with the rest looked up from reference TRBV2 and TRBJ2-2, is EPEVTQTPSHQVTQMGQEVILRCVPISNHLYFYWYRQILGQKVEFLVSFYNNEISEKSEIFDDQFSVERPDGSNFTLKIRSTKLEDSAMYFCASSGLAGATGELFFGEGSRLTVL.

This clonotype was seen many times. The chain has TRBV6-5 and TRBJ1-1, with D unresolved. Trimming stripped 8 bases from V and 1 base from J, with 5 bases between. CDR1 and CDR2 from the germline V gene are MNHEY and SVGAGI. This CDR3 has 11 residues. The CDR3 DNA follows: TGTGCCAGCGCAGGGAACACTGAAGCTTTCTTT. It yields the protein CASAGNTEAFF.

The chain recombines TRBV5-1 with TRBJ1-3; perhaps TRBD1 as D (5 bases). Germline CDR1 and CDR2: SGHRS and YFSETQ. The CDR3 length is 17 residues. Trimming left V 0 bases short and J 1 base short, with 14 bases between. The CDR3 is CASSLGDGLLSGNTIYF. CDR3 sequence (DNA): TGCGCCAGCAGCTTGGGGGACGGACTCCTTTCTGGAAACACCATATATTTT. Complete variable domain (other parts from reference TRBV5-1 and TRBJ1-3): KAGVTQTPRYLIKTRGQQVTLSCSPISGHRSVSWYQQTPGQGLQFLFEYFSETQRNKGNFPGRFSGRQFSNSRSEMNVSTLELGDSALYLCASSLGDGLLSGNTIYFGEGSWLTVV.

This clonotype has more than one count but fewer than ten. This chain connects TRBV20-1 to TRBJ2-2, with 8 bases matching TRBD2. There are 17 residues in the CDR3. CDR1 and CDR2 from the germline V gene are DFQATT and SNEGSKA (reference sequence). V lost 6 bases, J lost 3 bases, and 15 bases stayed unmatched. CDR3 DNA: TGCAGTGCACGAACGGGAGGGTTCGTGCAGGACACCGGGGAGCTGTTTTTT. It translates to CSARTGGFVQDTGELFF.

This clonotype was observed at least ten times. This rearrangement joins TRBV4-1 to TRBJ1-1, with TRBD1 matching 8 bases. The CDR3 is 16 residues long. In germline, CDR1 is MGHRA, CDR2 YSYEKL. J lost 6 bases, V lost 1 base, and 10 bases had no gene match. The CDR3 here is CASSQVFGQGRSEAFF. CDR3 DNA sequence: TGCGCCAGCAGCCAAGTTTTCGGACAGGGACGTTCTGAAGCTTTCTTT.

This clonotype was found many times. The rearrangement uses TRBV27 and TRBJ2-1; 7 nucleotides agree with TRBD1. V shed 1 base, J shed 6 bases, and the junction held 6 bases outside the gene matches. The length of the CDR3 is 15 residues. Germline V lookup: CDR1 MNHEY, CDR2 SMNVEV (reference sequence). The CDR3 DNA reads TGTGCCAGCAGTTTATTTGCGGCAGGGGGCAATGAGCAGTTCTTC. Protein sequence: CASSLFAAGGNEQFF.

Worth noting for this clonotype: Mismatch with germline at one junction end may stem from a read error. The rearrangement uses TRBV9 and TRBJ1-1; D perhaps matches TRBD1 (5 bases). Germline V gene sequence: CDR1 SGDLS, CDR2 YYNGEE. CDR3 length equals 16 residues. The chain's CDR3 is CASSGVDWWGNTEASF. The DNA for the CDR3 is TGTGCCAGCAGCGGAGTAGATTGGTGGGGGAACACTGAAGCTTCCTTT.

This clonotype was counted a few times. The chain has TRBV28 and TRBJ2-7; TRBD1 agrees at 7 bases. CDR1 and CDR2 from the germline V gene are MDHEN and SYDVKM. This CDR3 is built from 14 residues. The V and J ends lost 8 bases and 3 bases, in that order; junction bases with no gene match: 10. CDR3 DNA sequence: TGTGCCAGCGCTTTCCGGGACAGATACTACGAGCAGTACTTC. This sequence encodes CASAFRDRYYEQYF.

This clonotype was recorded many times. The chain is built from TRBV4-3 and TRBJ2-1; D may correspond to TRBD1 or TRBD2 (5 bases each). CDR1 and CDR2 from the germline V gene are LGHNA and YSLEER. The CDR3 totals 17 residues. V lost 4 bases, J lost 4 bases, and 20 bases lay in between. The CDR3 bases are TGCGCCAGCAGCCCACGACCGCCGGGGCAAGAATACAATGAGCAGTTCTTC. Protein product: CASSPRPPGQEYNEQFF.

The rearrangement links TRBV12-3 or TRBV12-4 to TRBJ2-3; 14 bases align to TRBD2. The CDR3 totals 15 residues. The V segment lost 7 bases and the J segment 13 bases; nucleotides outside the gene matches: 13. The chain's CDR3 is CASTQGLAGADAEYF. The CDR3 bases are TGTGCCAGCACCCAGGGACTAGCGGGAGCAGATGCGGAGTATTTT.

At least ten counts were recorded for this clonotype. The V call is TRBV20-1, the J call TRBJ1-5, with no clear D. V lost 3 bases and J lost 0, with 12 bases in between. The germline V gene encodes CDR1 DFQATT and CDR2 SNEGSKA (reference sequence). This CDR3 is built from 15 residues. The CDR3 loop is CSASPSSNSNQPQHF. In nucleotides, the CDR3 is TGCAGTGCTAGCCCCTCTAGTAATAGCAATCAGCCCCAGCATTTT.

This clonotype has just a few counts. The chain has TRBV11-2 and TRBJ1-2; D is unresolved. CDR1 SGHAT and CDR2 FQNNGV come from the germline V gene. Between the trimmed V and J ends, which lost 0 bases and 5 bases, there was a span of 7 bases. The CDR3 has 13 amino acids. CDR3 residues: CASSLDTMYGYTF. The CDR3 bases are TGTGCCAGCAGCTTAGATACAATGTATGGCTACACCTTC. The full variable domain, its missing parts supplied by reference TRBV11-2 and TRBJ1-2, is EAGVAQSPRYKIIEKRQSVAFWCNPISGHATLYWYQQILGQGPKLLIQFQNNGVVDDSQLPKDRFSAERLKGVDSTLKIQPAKLEDSAVYLCASSLDTMYGYTFGSGTRLTVV.

This clonotype was seen many times. The chain joins TRBV29-1 to TRBJ2-1, with 14 positions matching TRBD2. The CDR3 spans 15 residues. Germline V gene data show CDR1 as SQVTM and CDR2 as ANQGSEA. The junction had 3 bases not matched to a gene; V was cut back by 4 bases and J by 4 bases. The CDR3 sequence: CSVGGTSGRYNEQFF. CDR3 bases: TGCAGCGTTGGGGGGACTAGCGGGAGATACAATGAGCAGTTCTTC.

This clonotype was counted only a few times. This sequence joins TRBV6-1 and TRBJ2-6, with D hard to call. CDR1 MNHNS and CDR2 SASEGT come from the germline V gene. Between the trimmed V and J ends, which lost 5 bases and 0 bases, there was a span of 11 bases. The CDR3 is 16 residues long. CDR3 DNA sequence: TGTGCCAGCAGTAGGGCTAGAAGCTCTGGGGCCAACGTCCTGACTTTC. Its protein is CASSRARSSGANVLTF.

This clonotype was picked up many times. This chain uses TRBV2 with TRBJ2-7, with TRBD1 matching over 8 bases. Germline V gives CDR1 SNHLY, CDR2 FYNNEI. The J segment lost 7 bases and the V segment lost 7 bases, leaving 12 bases of the junction unmatched. The CDR3 totals 14 residues. CDR3 nucleotides: TGTGCCAGCAATATAGCCCAGGGGGCCGGGGAGCAGTACTTC. This translates into CASNIAQGAGEQYF. Based on the CDR3 plus reference TRBV2 and TRBJ2-7, the full variable domain is EPEVTQTPSHQVTQMGQEVILRCVPISNHLYFYWYRQILGQKVEFLVSFYNNEISEKSEIFDDQFSVERPDGSNFTLKIRSTKLEDSAMYFCASNIAQGAGEQYFGPGTRLTVT.

In this sample, this clonotype turned up a few times. V is TRBV3-1 and J is TRBJ1-1; tentative D call: TRBD1 (6 bases). CDR3 length: 15 residues. CDR1 is LGHDT and CDR2 is YNNKEL in the germline V gene (reference sequence). Trimming took off 1 base at V and 4 bases at J, with 13 bases between the two ends. CDR3 DNA: TGTGCCAGCAGCCAAGTTCAGGGGCCCTGCACTGAAGCTTTCTTT. This encodes CASSQVQGPCTEAFF.

This sequence joins TRBV4-1 and TRBJ1-5, with D tentatively TRBD1 (6 bases). CDR1 and CDR2 from the germline V gene are MGHRA and YSYEKL. This CDR3 comprises 16 residues. Trimming left V 0 bases short and J 7 bases short, with 16 bases between. The CDR3 bases are TGCGCCAGCAGCCAAGAAGGGCAGGGGAGAAACCAGCCCCAGCATTTT. It translates to CASSQEGQGRNQPQHF.